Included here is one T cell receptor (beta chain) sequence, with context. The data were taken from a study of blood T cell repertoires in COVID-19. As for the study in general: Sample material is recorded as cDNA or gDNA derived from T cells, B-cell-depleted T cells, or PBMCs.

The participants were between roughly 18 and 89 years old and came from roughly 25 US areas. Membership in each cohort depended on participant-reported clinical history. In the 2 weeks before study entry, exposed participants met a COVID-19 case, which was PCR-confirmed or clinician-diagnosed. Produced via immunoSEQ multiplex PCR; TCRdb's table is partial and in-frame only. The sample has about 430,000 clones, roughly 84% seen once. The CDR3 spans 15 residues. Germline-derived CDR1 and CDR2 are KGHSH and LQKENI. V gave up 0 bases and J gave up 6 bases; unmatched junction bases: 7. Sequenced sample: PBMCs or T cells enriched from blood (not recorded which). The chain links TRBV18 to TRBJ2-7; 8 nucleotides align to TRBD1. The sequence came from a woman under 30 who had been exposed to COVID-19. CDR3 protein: CASSPPDRVIGEQYF. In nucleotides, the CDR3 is TGTGCCAGCTCACCACCGGACAGGGTAATCGGCGAGCAGTACTTC.